These 18 T cell receptor beta chains were sequenced from one sample in a study of cytomegalovirus exposure and HLA in healthy donors. The PCR ran on 60 Vbeta and 13 Jbeta primers. Sequencing was performed with immunoSEQ multiplex PCR; in TCRdb, only in-frame clones are kept and a portion is missing. This table holds 100,000 to 120,000 clones, around 70% found once. The sequenced sample was PBMCs. These receptors all come from a woman in her 40s in good health and CMV-seropositive.

The V and J genes are TRBV19 and TRBJ2-6; D may be TRBD1 (6 bases). The V end was cut by 7 bases, the J end by 2 bases, with 18 bases between. Germline assignment: CDR1 LNHDA and CDR2 SQIVND (reference sequence). The CDR3 is 17 residues long. The CDR3 DNA reads as TGTGCCAGTACTACGGGGCAGGGACATGCTGGGGCCAACGTCCTGACTTTC. Translating gives CASTTGQGHAGANVLTF.

The chain uses TRBV21-1 and TRBJ2-7; the table's D call, TRBD2, was not checked against the DNA. TRBV21-1 constitutes a pseudogene. The CDR3 loop spans 12 amino acids. CDR3 nucleotides: TGTGCCAGCGAGGCCGCAACATACGAGCAGTACTTC. It is translated as CASEAATYEQYF.

CDR3 DNA sequence: TGTGCCAGTACCGGTCCGGGACAGGCCCAATATAGCAATCAGCCCCAGCATTTT. It specifies CASTGPGQAQYSNQPQHF. The V and J genes are TRBV19 and TRBJ1-5; 8 nucleotides agree with TRBD1. The CDR3 is 18 residues long. V was pared by 7 bases and J by 0 bases, with 14 bases of the junction left unmatched. Germline V gives CDR1 LNHDA, CDR2 SQIVND (reference sequence).

The genes are TRBV5-1 and TRBJ2-7; 9 bases match TRBD2. The CDR3 runs to 23 residues. V gave up 1 base and J gave up 9 bases; unmatched junction bases: 35. CDR1 SGHRS and CDR2 YFSETQ come from the germline V gene. The CDR3: CASSLTFDVQSGLASGGYLGQYF. Here the CDR3 DNA reads TGCGCCAGCAGCTTGACATTTGACGTCCAATCGGGACTAGCCTCGGGGGGGTATCTTGGGCAGTACTTC.

The chain has TRBV5-6 and TRBJ1-1; 7 nucleotides align to TRBD1. V shed 4 bases and J 3 bases; nucleotides not matched to a gene: 9. The CDR3 consists of 15 residues. CDR1 is SGHDT and CDR2 is YYEEEE in the germline V gene. CDR3 protein: CASSGLDRDDTEAFF. In DNA, the CDR3 is TGTGCCAGCAGCGGCCTAGACAGGGATGACACTGAAGCTTTCTTT.

This chain links TRBV18 with TRBJ2-7; 7 positions match TRBD2. The CDR3 spans 14 residues. Trimming removed 3 bases from V and 8 bases from J; junction bases left unmatched: 10. CDR1 is KGHSH and CDR2 is LQKENI in the germline V gene. CDR3 in DNA: TGTGCCAGCTCACCCCCCGGGACTAAGGGAAAGCAGTACTTC. This sequence encodes CASSPPGTKGKQYF.

The chain recombines TRBV7-6 with TRBJ2-7, with a tentative D call TRBD2 (5 bases). The V gene's germline CDR1 is SGHVS and CDR2 FNYEAQ. The CDR3 totals 14 residues. V gave up 5 bases and J gave up 4 bases, with 15 bases separating them. CDR3 in DNA: TGTGCCAGCAGCCGGGGTAGGTGGGATTACGAGCAGTACTTC. As protein: CASSRGRWDYEQYF.

The J gene is TRBJ2-2, the V gene TRBV6-6; tentative D call: TRBD2 (6 bases). Trimming cost V 6 bases and J 6 bases, with 17 bases left between them. The CDR3 has 15 residues. Germline V gives CDR1 MNHNY, CDR2 SVGAGI (reference sequence). CDR3 protein: CASSPQKPGAGELFF. The DNA for the CDR3 is TGTGCCAGCAGCCCCCAAAAGCCGGGGGCCGGGGAGCTGTTTTTT.

This clone appeared once. V usage is TRBV9 and J usage is TRBJ1-4, with D perhaps matching TRBD1 (5 bases). Germline V gives CDR1 SGDLS, CDR2 YYNGEE. Trimming took off 4 bases at V and 6 bases at J, with 13 bases between the two ends. The CDR3 contains 14 residues. The CDR3 here is CASSPRGVDEKLFF. DNA of the CDR3: TGTGCCAGCAGCCCTCGGGGGGTTGATGAAAAACTGTTTTTT.

V and J are TRBV9 and TRBJ2-7; 13 positions agree with TRBD2. After removal of 3 bases from V and 2 bases from J, the junction contained 2 bases not matched to a gene. Germline-derived CDR1 and CDR2 are SGDLS and YYNGEE. The CDR3 totals 15 residues. The CDR3, as DNA: TGTGCCAGCAGCGAGGGACTAGCGGGACCCTACGAGCAGTACTTC. This translates into CASSEGLAGPYEQYF.

V is TRBV5-4 and J is TRBJ2-7; tentative D call: TRBD2 (7 bases). V was clipped by 0 bases and J by 6 bases, with 19 bases between them. Germline V gene sequence: CDR1 SGHNT, CDR2 YYREEE (reference sequence). The CDR3 spans 16 residues. CDR3 in amino acids: CASSLEGGAAFSEQYF. The CDR3 DNA follows: TGTGCCAGCAGCTTGGAGGGGGGGGCGGCTTTTAGCGAGCAGTACTTC. Variable domain in full (rest from reference TRBV5-4 and TRBJ2-7): ETGVTQSPTHLIKTRGQQVTLRCSSQSGHNTVSWYQQALGQGPQFIFQYYREEENGRGNFPPRFSGLQFPNYSSELNVNALELDDSALYLCASSLEGGAAFSEQYFGPGTRLTVT.

The rearrangement uses TRBV5-1 and TRBJ1-4; 7 nucleotides agree with TRBD1. The germline V gene has CDR1 SGHRS and CDR2 YFSETQ. The ends lost 7 bases at V and 0 bases at J; junction bases unmatched: 3. The CDR3 is 14 amino acids. Here the CDR3 DNA reads TGCGCCAGCGGCGGGACAGCAACTAATGAAAAACTGTTTTTT. Its translation: CASGGTATNEKLFF.

V is TRBV23-1 and J is TRBJ1-1; D uncertain. TRBV23-1 is recorded as an ORF, its role being uncertain. The CDR3 runs 15 residues. With 0 bases removed from V and 3 bases from J, the gap between germline ends came to 11 bases. CDR3 in amino acids: CASSQSVTRDTEAFF. CDR3 coding DNA: TGCGCCAGCAGTCAATCCGTGACTAGGGACACTGAAGCTTTCTTT.

The chain carries TRBV11-1 and TRBJ1-2; 9 bases align to TRBD1. V shed 5 bases, J shed 8 bases, and the junction held 9 bases outside the gene matches. This CDR3 is 14 amino acids long. Germline-derived CDR1 and CDR2 are SGHAT and FQDESV (reference sequence). Written as DNA, the CDR3 is TGTGCCAGCAGCGACCCGGACAGGGGCAGGGGCTACACCTTC. Translated: CASSDPDRGRGYTF.

The CDR3 loop is CASSLFGGRGATEAFF. DNA for the CDR3: TGTGCCAGCAGCTTATTCGGGGGCAGGGGGGCGACTGAAGCTTTCTTT. The V call is TRBV11-3, the J call TRBJ1-1, with 7 bases that match TRBD1. J lost 5 bases, V lost 2 bases, and 11 bases had no gene match. Germline values: CDR1 SGHNT, CDR2 YENEEA. The CDR3 is made up of 16 amino acids.

The chain couples TRBV5-1 to TRBJ2-1, with TRBD1 as a possible D gene (6 bases). V dropped 2 bases and J dropped 4 bases, with 13 bases sitting between them. CDR1 is SGHRS and CDR2 is YFSETQ in the germline V gene. The CDR3 extends over 15 amino acids. The CDR3 spells CASSFGPGQYNEQFF. CDR3 coding DNA: TGCGCCAGCAGCTTTGGTCCCGGACAGTACAATGAGCAGTTCTTC.

This clone was detected only a few times. The chain combines TRBV7-2 with TRBJ1-1; 8 positions agree with TRBD1. Unmatched junction bases numbered 10, after V lost 2 bases and J lost 5 bases. The CDR3 is made up of 16 amino acids. From germline, CDR1 is SGHTA and CDR2 FQGNSA. The CDR3 spells CASSLIRTGSQTEAFF. CDR3 in DNA: TGTGCCAGCAGCTTAATTAGGACAGGGAGTCAGACTGAAGCTTTCTTT. The full variable domain, completed using reference TRBV7-2 and TRBJ1-1, is GAGVSQSPSNKVTEKGKDVELRCDPISGHTALYWYRQSLGQGLEFLIYFQGNSAPDKSGLPSDRFSAERTGGSVSTLTIQRTQQEDSAVYLCASSLIRTGSQTEAFFGQGTRLTVV.

V and J are TRBV30 and TRBJ2-7, with D hard to call. Germline V gene data show CDR1 as GTSNPN and CDR2 as SVGIG (reference sequence). The CDR3 length is 12 residues. V gave up 2 bases and J gave up 7 bases, with 12 bases separating them. For the CDR3, the DNA is TGTGCCTGGAGTAAGAGGCCCCGAGAGCAGTACTTC. This translates into CAWSKRPREQYF.